The present T cell receptor (beta chain) was sequenced within a study of neurological immune-mediated disorders. One entry per CDR3 protein, called by TCRdb with MiXCR from the 5' RACE reads. The sample comprises some 28,000 distinct CDR3 sequences, around 10% of which are singletons, and 7.8% rests with the top ten. The CDR3 spans 17 residues. The trim removed 0 bases at V and 2 bases at J, leaving 6 bases unmatched. Germline V gives CDR1 KGHDR, CDR2 SFDVKD. The sample holds many counts of this clonotype. The clonotype originates from a man between 60 and 70 years old in good health. The chain links TRBV24-1 to TRBJ1-5, with 7 bases matching TRBD1. The sample comprised PBMCs. CDR3 amino acids: CATSDLNTGDRNQPQHF. The DNA for the CDR3 is TGTGCCACCAGTGATTTGAATACAGGGGATCGCAATCAGCCCCAGCATTTT.